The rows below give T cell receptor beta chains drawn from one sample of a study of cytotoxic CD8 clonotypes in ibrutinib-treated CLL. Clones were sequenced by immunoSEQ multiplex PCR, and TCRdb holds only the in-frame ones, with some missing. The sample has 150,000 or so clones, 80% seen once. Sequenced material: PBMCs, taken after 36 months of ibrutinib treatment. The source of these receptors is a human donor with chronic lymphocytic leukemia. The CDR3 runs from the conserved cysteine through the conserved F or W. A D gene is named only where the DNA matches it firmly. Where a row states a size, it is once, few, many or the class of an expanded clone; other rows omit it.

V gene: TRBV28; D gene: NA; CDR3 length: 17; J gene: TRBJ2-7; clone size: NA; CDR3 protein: CASSNNLGTAETYEQYF; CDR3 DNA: TGTGCCAGCAGCAACAACCTCGGGACTGCAGAAACCTACGAGCAGTACTTC
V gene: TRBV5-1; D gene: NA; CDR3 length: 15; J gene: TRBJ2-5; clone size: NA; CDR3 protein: CASSLVPNGLETQYF; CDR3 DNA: TGCGCCAGCAGCTTGGTCCCTAACGGGCTTGAGACCCAGTACTTC
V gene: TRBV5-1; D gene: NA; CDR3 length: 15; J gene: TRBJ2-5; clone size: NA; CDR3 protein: CASSPWRTSQETQYF; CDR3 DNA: TGCGCCAGCAGCCCGTGGAGGACCTCCCAAGAGACCCAGTACTTC
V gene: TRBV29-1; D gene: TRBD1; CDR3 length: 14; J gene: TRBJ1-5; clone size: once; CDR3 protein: CSVEVQGGNQPQHF; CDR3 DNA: TGCAGCGTTGAGGTACAGGGGGGAAATCAGCCCCAGCATTTT
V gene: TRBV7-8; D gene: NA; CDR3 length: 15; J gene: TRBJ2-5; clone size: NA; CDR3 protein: CASSRPAGSQETQYF; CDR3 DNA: TGTGCCAGCAGCCGTCCGGCAGGAAGTCAAGAGACCCAGTACTTC
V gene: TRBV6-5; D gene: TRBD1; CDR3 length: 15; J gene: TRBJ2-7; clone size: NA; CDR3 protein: CASSPGQGFSYEQYF; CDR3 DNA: TGTGCCAGCAGTCCGGGACAGGGATTTTCCTACGAGCAGTACTTC
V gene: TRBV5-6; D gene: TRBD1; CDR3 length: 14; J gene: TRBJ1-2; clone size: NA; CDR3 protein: CASSLNRGRAGYTF; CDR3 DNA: TGTGCCAGCAGCTTGAACAGGGGTCGGGCTGGCTACACCTTC
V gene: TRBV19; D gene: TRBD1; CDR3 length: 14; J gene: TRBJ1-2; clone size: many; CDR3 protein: CASKVVGGYYGYTF; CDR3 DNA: TGTGCCAGTAAGGTCGTAGGGGGCTACTATGGCTACACCTTC
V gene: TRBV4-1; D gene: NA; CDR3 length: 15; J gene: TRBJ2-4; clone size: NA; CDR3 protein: CASSQVGQRENIQYF; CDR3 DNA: TGCGCCAGCAGCCAAGTCGGACAGCGAGAAAACATTCAGTACTTC
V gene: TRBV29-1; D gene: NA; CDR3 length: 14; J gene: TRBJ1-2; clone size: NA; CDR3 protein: CSVDSDRFNYGYTF; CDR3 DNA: TGCAGCGTTGATTCGGACAGATTTAACTATGGCTACACCTTC
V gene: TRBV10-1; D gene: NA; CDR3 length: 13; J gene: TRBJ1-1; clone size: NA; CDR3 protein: CASSGLSGTEAFF; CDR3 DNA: TGCGCCAGCAGTGGGCTCTCGGGCACTGAAGCTTTCTTT
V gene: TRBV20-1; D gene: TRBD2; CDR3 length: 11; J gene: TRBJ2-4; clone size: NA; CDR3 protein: CSARDGLAVYF; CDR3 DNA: TGCAGTGCTAGAGACGGACTAGCGGTTTACTTC
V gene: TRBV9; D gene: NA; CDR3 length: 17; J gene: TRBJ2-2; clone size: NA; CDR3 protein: CASSVGGGLTFTGELFF; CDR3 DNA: TGTGCCAGCAGCGTAGGAGGGGGACTAACCTTCACCGGGGAGCTGTTTTTT
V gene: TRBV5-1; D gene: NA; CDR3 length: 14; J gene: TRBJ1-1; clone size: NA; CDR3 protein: CASSLETMNTEAFF; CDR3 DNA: TGCGCCAGCAGCTTGGAGACCATGAACACTGAAGCTTTCTTT
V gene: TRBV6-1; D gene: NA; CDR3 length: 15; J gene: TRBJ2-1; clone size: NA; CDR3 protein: CASSPQGPLYNEQFF; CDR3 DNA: TGTGCCAGCAGTCCACAGGGCCCCCTCTACAATGAGCAGTTCTTC
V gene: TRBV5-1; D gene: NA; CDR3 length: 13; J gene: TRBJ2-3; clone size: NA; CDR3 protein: CASTEVSTDTQYF; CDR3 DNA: TGCGCCAGCACAGAAGTCAGCACAGATACGCAGTATTTT
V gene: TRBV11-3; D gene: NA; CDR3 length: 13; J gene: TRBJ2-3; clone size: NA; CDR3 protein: CASSLVGSDTQYF; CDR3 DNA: TGTGCCAGCAGTCTAGTAGGGTCAGATACGCAGTATTTT
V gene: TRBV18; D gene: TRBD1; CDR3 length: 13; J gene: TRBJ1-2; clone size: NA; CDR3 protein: CASSPPATGVNTF; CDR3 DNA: TGTGCCAGCTCACCACCAGCTACAGGGGTAAACACCTTC
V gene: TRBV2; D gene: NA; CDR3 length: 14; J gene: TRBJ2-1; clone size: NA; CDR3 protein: CASSIHWGGREQFF; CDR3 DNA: TGTGCCAGCAGCATCCATTGGGGGGGCAGGGAGCAGTTCTTC
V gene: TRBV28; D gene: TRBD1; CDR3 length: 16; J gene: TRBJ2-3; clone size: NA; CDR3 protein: CASSFFRQGATDTQYF; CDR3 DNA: TGTGCCAGCAGTTTTTTTCGACAGGGGGCTACAGATACGCAGTATTTT
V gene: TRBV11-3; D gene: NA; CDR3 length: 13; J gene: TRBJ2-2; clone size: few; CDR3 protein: CASSSLGERELFF; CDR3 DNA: TGTGCCAGCAGCTCCCTAGGGGAAAGGGAGCTGTTTTTT
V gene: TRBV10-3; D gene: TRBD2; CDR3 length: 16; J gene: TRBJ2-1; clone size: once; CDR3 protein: CATGTSGNAAYNEQFF; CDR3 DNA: TGTGCCACAGGGACTAGCGGGAACGCGGCCTACAATGAGCAGTTCTTC
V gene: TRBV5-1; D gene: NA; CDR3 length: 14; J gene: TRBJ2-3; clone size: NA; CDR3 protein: CASSLSTGTDTQYF; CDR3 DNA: TGCGCCAGCAGCTTGTCGACGGGCACAGATACGCAGTATTTT
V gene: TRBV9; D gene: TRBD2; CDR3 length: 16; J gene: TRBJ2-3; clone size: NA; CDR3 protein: CASSVATASGRHTQYF; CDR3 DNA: TGTGCCAGCAGCGTAGCTACGGCTAGCGGGAGACATACGCAGTATTTT
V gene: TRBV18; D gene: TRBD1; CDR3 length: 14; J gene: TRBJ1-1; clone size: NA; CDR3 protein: CASSSSAGGTEAFF; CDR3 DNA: TGTGCCAGCTCATCGTCAGCAGGGGGCACTGAAGCTTTCTTT
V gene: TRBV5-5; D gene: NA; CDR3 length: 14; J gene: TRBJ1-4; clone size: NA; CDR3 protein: CASSSGSMSEKLFF; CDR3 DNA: TGTGCCAGCAGCTCAGGGAGTATGAGTGAAAAACTGTTTTTT
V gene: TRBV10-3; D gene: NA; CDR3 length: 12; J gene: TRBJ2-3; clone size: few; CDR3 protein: CAIKAGTDTQYF; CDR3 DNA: TGTGCCATCAAGGCAGGCACAGATACGCAGTATTTT
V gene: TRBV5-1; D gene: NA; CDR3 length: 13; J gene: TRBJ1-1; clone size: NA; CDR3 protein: CASSLDKNTEAFF; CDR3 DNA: TGCGCCAGCAGCTTGGATAAGAACACTGAAGCTTTCTTT
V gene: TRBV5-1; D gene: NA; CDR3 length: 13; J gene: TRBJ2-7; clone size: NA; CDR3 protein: CASSSRQGYEQYF; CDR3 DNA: TGCGCCAGCAGCTCCAGACAAGGCTACGAGCAGTACTTC
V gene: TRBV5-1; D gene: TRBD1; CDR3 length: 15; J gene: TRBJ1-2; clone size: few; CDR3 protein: CASRAGQGANYGYTF; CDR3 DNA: TGCGCCAGCAGAGCCGGACAGGGAGCTAACTATGGCTACACCTTC
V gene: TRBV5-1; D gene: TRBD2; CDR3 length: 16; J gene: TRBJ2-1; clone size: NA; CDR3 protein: CASSSLAGEWYNEQFF; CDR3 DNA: TGCGCCAGCAGCTCACTAGCGGGAGAATGGTACAATGAGCAGTTCTTC
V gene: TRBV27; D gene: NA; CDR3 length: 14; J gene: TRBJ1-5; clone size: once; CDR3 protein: CASSFLQDNQPQHF; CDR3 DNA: TGTGCCAGCAGTTTTCTGCAGGACAATCAGCCCCAGCATTTT
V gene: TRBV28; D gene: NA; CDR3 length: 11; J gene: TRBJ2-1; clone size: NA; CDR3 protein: CASSLFHEQFF; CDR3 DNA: TGTGCCAGCAGTTTGTTCCATGAGCAGTTCTTC
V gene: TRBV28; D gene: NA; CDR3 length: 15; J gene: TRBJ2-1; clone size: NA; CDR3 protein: CASRPVGPSYNEQFF; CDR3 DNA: TGTGCCAGCAGGCCAGTGGGACCCTCCTACAATGAGCAGTTCTTC
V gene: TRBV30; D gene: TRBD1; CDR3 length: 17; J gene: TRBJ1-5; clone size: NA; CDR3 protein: CAWSVGSGTGVYQPQHF; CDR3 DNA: TGTGCCTGGAGCGTCGGGTCCGGGACAGGGGTGTACCAGCCCCAGCATTTT
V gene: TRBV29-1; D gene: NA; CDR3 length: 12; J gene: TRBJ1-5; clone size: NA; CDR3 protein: CSVRARGGVQHF; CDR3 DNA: TGCAGCGTTCGGGCCCGAGGGGGGGTCCAGCATTTT
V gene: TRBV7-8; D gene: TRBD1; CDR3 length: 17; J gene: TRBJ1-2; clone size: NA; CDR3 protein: CASSLAFKDRVFGGYTF; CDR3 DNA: TGTGCCAGCAGCTTAGCGTTTAAAGACAGGGTGTTCGGTGGCTACACCTTC
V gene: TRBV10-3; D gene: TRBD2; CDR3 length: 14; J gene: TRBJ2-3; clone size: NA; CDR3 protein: CAISDSSGGDTQYF; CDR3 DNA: TGTGCCATCAGTGATTCTAGCGGGGGAGATACGCAGTATTTT
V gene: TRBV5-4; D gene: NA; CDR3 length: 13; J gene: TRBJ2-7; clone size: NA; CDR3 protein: CASRSLSQGEQYF; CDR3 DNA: TGTGCCAGCAGATCCCTCTCCCAGGGCGAGCAGTACTTC
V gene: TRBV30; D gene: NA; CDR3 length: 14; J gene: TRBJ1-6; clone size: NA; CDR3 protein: CAWSPRGVRTPLHF; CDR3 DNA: TGTGCCTGGAGTCCACGGGGCGTGCGGACACCCCTCCACTTT
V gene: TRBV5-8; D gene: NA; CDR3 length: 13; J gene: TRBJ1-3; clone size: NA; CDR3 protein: CASSFTAGNTIYF; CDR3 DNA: TGTGCCAGCAGCTTCACGGCCGGAAACACCATATATTTT
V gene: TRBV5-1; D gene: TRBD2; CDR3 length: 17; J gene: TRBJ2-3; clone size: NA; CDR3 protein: CASSLITGTSGPDTQYF; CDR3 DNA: TGCGCCAGCAGCTTAATAACTGGGACTAGCGGGCCAGATACGCAGTATTTT
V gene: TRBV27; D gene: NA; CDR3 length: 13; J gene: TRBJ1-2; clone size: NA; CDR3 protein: CASSLEGPYGYTF; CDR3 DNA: TGTGCCAGCAGTTTAGAGGGTCCCTATGGCTACACCTTC
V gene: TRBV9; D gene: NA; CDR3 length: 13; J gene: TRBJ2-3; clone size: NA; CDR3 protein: CASSAGIEDTQYF; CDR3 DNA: TGTGCCAGCAGCGCGGGGATAGAGGATACGCAGTATTTT
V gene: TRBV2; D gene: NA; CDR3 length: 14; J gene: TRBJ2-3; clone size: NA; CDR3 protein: CASTKDGSIDTQYF; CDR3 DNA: TGTGCCAGCACCAAGGACGGCAGTATCGATACGCAGTATTTT
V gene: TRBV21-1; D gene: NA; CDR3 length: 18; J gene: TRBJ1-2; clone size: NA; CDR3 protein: CASSIAAGTGDILYGYTF; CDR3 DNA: TGTGCCAGCAGCATAGCTGCCGGGACAGGGGACATCCTCTATGGCTACACCTTC
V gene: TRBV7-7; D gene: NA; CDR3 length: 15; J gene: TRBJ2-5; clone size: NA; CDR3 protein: CASSSWPTNQETQYF; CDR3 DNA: TGTGCCAGCAGCTCCTGGCCCACAAACCAAGAGACCCAGTACTTC
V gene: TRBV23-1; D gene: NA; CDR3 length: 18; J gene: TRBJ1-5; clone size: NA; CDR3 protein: CASSQSGATRYSNQPQHF; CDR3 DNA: TGCGCCAGCAGTCAATCCGGGGCCACCCGCTATAGCAATCAGCCCCAGCATTTT
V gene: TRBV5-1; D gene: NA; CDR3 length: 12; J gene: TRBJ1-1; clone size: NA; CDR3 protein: CASSLAYTEAFF; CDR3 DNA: TGCGCCAGCAGCTTGGCCTACACTGAAGCTTTCTTT
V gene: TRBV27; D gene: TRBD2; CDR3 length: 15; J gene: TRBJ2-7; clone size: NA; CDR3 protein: CASSFLADPPYEQYF; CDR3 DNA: TGTGCCAGCAGTTTCCTAGCGGACCCTCCCTACGAGCAGTACTTC
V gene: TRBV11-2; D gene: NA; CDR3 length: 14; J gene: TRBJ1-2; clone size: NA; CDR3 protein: CASSAFGPDYGYTF; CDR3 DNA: TGTGCCAGCAGCGCCTTTGGCCCCGACTATGGCTACACCTTC
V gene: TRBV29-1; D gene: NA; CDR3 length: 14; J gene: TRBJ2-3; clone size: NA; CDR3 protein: CSVERQRATDTQYF; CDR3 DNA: TGCAGCGTTGAACGACAAAGGGCCACAGATACGCAGTATTTT
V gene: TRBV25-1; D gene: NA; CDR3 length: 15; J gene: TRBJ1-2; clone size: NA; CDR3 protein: CASSDGPATGSGYTF; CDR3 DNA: TGTGCCAGCAGTGACGGGCCGGCTACCGGATCGGGCTACACCTTC
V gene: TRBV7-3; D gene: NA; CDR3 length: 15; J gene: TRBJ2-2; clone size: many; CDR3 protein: CASSPAGVGTGELFF; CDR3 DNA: TGTGCCAGCAGCCCCGCCGGGGTTGGCACCGGGGAGCTGTTTTTT
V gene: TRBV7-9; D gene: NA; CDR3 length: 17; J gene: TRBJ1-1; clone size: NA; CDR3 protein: CASSFPRATQGNTEAFF; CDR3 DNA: TGTGCCAGCAGCTTCCCTCGGGCCACCCAAGGGAACACTGAAGCTTTCTTT
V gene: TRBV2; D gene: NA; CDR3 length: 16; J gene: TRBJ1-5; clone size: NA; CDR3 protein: CASSAGAYYSNQPQHF; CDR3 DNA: TGTGCCAGCAGTGCCGGGGCCTATTATAGCAATCAGCCCCAGCATTTT
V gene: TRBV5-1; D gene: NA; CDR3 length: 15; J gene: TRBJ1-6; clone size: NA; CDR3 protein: CASSLAGRERSPLHF; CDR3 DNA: TGCGCCAGCAGCCTGGCCGGGAGGGAGCGTTCACCCCTCCACTTT
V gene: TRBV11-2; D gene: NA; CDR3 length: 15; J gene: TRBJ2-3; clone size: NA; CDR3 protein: CASSLGAGNTDTQYF; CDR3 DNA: TGTGCCAGCAGCTTAGGGGCTGGGAACACAGATACGCAGTATTTT